These T cell receptor beta chains were read from a single sample in a study of neoadjuvant anti-PD-1 for oral cavity cancer. This table comes from immunoSEQ multiplex PCR, and its TCRdb copy is limited to in-frame clones, with some not included. The sample lists around 35,000 clones; around two fifths were seen once. The source was tumor tissue, collected after nivolumab (anti-PD-1) treatment. These receptors came from a person aged 35-80 years with oral cavity squamous cell carcinoma. Both conserved end residues are part of each CDR3. D genes are given only for firm matches. Clone size is given for some rows only: seen once, a few or many times, or a class if the clone is expanded.

v_gene	d_gene	j_gene	len	abundance	CDR3aa	CDR3nt
TRBV2	TRBD2	TRBJ2-3	16	few	CASSSPRGVRTDTQYF	TGTGCCAGCAGTAGCCCGCGGGGGGTTCGCACAGATACGCAGTATTTT
TRBV30	-	TRBJ2-3	14	-	CAWSKGGSTDTQYF	TGTGCCTGGAGTAAGGGGGGGAGCACAGATACGCAGTATTTT
TRBV9	-	TRBJ2-2	15	few	CASSVGDTKAGELFF	TGTGCCAGCAGCGTAGGGGACACTAAGGCCGGGGAGCTGTTTTTT
TRBV2	-	TRBJ1-1	14	many	CASSEARANTEAFF	TGTGCCAGCAGTGAAGCTAGGGCGAACACTGAAGCTTTCTTT
TRBV11-2	-	TRBJ2-5	15	many	CASSLGPGHQETQYF	TGTGCCAGCAGCTTAGGCCCGGGCCACCAAGAGACCCAGTACTTC
TRBV9	-	TRBJ1-2	12	few	CASSDKGSGYTF	TGTGCCAGCAGCGACAAAGGATCTGGCTACACCTTC
TRBV15	-	TRBJ2-5	15	-	CATSRVLAVQETQYF	TGTGCCACCAGCAGAGTGCTAGCAGTCCAAGAGACCCAGTACTTC
TRBV5-4	-	TRBJ2-3	14	-	CASSLRQGTDTQYF	TGTGCCAGCAGCTTGAGACAGGGCACAGATACGCAGTATTTT
TRBV10-3	TRBD2	TRBJ2-5	14	-	CATRGTSGQETQYF	TGTGCCACCAGAGGGACTAGCGGCCAAGAGACCCAGTACTTC
TRBV5-1	TRBD1	TRBJ1-2	15	many	CASSTQTGGNYGYTF	TGCGCCAGCAGCACCCAGACAGGGGGTAACTATGGCTACACCTTC
TRBV5-1	TRBD1	TRBJ1-2	17	-	CASSLGAGTANTYGYTF	TGCGCCAGCAGCTTGGGGGCCGGGACAGCAAATACCTATGGCTACACCTTC
TRBV19	-	TRBJ2-7	14	few	CASGINSPSYEQYF	TGTGCCAGTGGAATTAATTCCCCCTCCTACGAGCAGTACTTC
TRBV5-5	-	TRBJ1-1	15	-	CASSRSGAMNTEAFF	TGTGCCAGCAGCCGTAGCGGAGCAATGAACACTGAAGCTTTCTTT
TRBV5-1	-	TRBJ1-4	16	-	CASSPGGGATNEKLFF	TGCGCCAGCAGCCCCGGAGGGGGAGCAACTAATGAAAAACTGTTTTTT
TRBV7-9	-	TRBJ1-5	15	many	CASSLAGGGNQPQHF	TGTGCCAGCAGCCTAGCGGGGGGGGGCAATCAGCCCCAGCATTTT
TRBV2	-	TRBJ2-3	11	-	CASFWTDTQYF	TGTGCCAGCTTTTGGACAGATACGCAGTATTTT
TRBV7-6	-	TRBJ2-2	12	few	CASSLNTGELFF	TGTGCCAGCAGCTTGAACACCGGGGAGCTGTTTTTT
TRBV4-1	TRBD1	TRBJ2-7	14	-	CASSQGTGGNEQYF	TGCGCCAGCAGCCAAGGCACAGGGGGAAATGAGCAGTACTTC
TRBV28	-	TRBJ1-2	21	-	CASSLWDEGVGRAGWNYGYTF	TGTGCCAGCAGTTTATGGGACGAGGGGGTCGGCAGGGCAGGCTGGAACTATGGCTACACCTTC
TRBV2	-	TRBJ1-5	12	-	CASSGGYQPQHF	TGTGCCAGCAGTGGAGGGTATCAGCCCCAGCATTTT
TRBV7-4	-	TRBJ1-1	13	few	CASSLSLNTEAFF	TGTGCCAGCAGCTTAAGTCTTAACACTGAAGCTTTCTTT
TRBV19	-	TRBJ1-2	15	-	CASSGSREFDYGYTF	TGTGCCAGTAGTGGCTCGCGGGAGTTTGACTATGGCTACACCTTC
TRBV5-1	-	TRBJ1-1	17	-	CASSVGVAGARETEAFF	TGCGCCAGCAGCGTGGGGGTGGCGGGGGCGCGGGAAACTGAAGCTTTCTTT
TRBV5-4	TRBD1	TRBJ2-7	15	-	CASSRGGTGEREQYF	TGTGCCAGCAGTCGTGGTGGGACAGGGGAGCGCGAGCAGTACTTC
TRBV4-2	TRBD1	TRBJ1-5	19	many	CASSQETSDRGIVFWPQHF	TGTGCCAGCAGCCAAGAGACCTCGGACAGGGGTATTGTGTTTTGGCCCCAGCATTTT
TRBV6-4	-	TRBJ2-1	12	few	CASSDGENEQFF	TGTGCCAGCAGTGACGGGGAGAATGAGCAGTTCTTC
TRBV9	-	TRBJ2-3	15	-	CASSVSAGVTDTQYF	TGTGCCAGCAGCGTTTCAGCGGGCGTCACAGATACGCAGTATTTT
TRBV7-7	-	TRBJ2-1	15	-	CASSPGQTKYNEQFF	TGTGCTAGCAGCCCCGGACAGACGAAATACAATGAGCAGTTCTTC
TRBV6-6	-	TRBJ1-1	10	few	CASSQREAFF	TGTGCCAGCAGCCAGCGTGAAGCTTTCTTT
TRBV7-8	TRBD1	TRBJ1-5	14	-	CASSPTGGIQPQHF	TGTGCCAGCAGCCCCACAGGGGGCATTCAGCCCCAGCATTTT
TRBV28	-	TRBJ2-3	14	few	CASGIQGNPDTQYF	TGTGCCAGCGGTATTCAGGGTAACCCAGATACGCAGTATTTT
TRBV5-4	-	TRBJ1-1	12	few	CASSLVATEAFF	TGTGCCAGCAGCTTGGTGGCGACTGAAGCTTTCTTT
TRBV7-9	TRBD2	TRBJ2-3	17	-	CASSLVLAGGLGDTQYF	TGTGCCAGCAGCCTAGTACTAGCGGGGGGGCTGGGAGATACGCAGTATTTT
TRBV6-5	-	TRBJ2-5	13	-	CASSFRESETQYF	TGTGCCAGCAGTTTTAGGGAATCAGAGACCCAGTACTTC
TRBV6-1	-	TRBJ2-5	15	-	CASSDYVITGETQYF	TGTGCCAGCAGTGACTATGTGATAACGGGGGAGACCCAGTACTTC
TRBV6-1	TRBD1	TRBJ1-4	14	few	CASRQGPNNEKLFF	TGTGCCAGCAGACAGGGGCCCAATAATGAAAAACTGTTTTTT
TRBV14	TRBD1	TRBJ1-1	15	few	CASSPRTGMGTEAFF	TGTGCCAGCAGCCCAAGGACAGGGATGGGCACTGAAGCTTTCTTT
TRBV5-6	-	TRBJ2-4	14	-	CASSLEGEGNIQYF	TGTGCCAGCAGCTTGGAAGGGGAAGGAAACATTCAGTACTTC
TRBV5-1	-	TRBJ2-7	16	once	CASPNNNREVSYEQYF	TGCGCCAGCCCAAATAATAACCGGGAAGTCTCCTACGAGCAGTACTTC
TRBV28	-	TRBJ1-5	14	-	CASSFYTGRQPQHF	TGTGCCAGCAGTTTCTATACGGGGCGGCAGCCCCAGCATTTT
TRBV5-6	-	TRBJ1-1	13	few	CASRAGRNTEAFF	TGTGCCAGCAGAGCAGGCAGGAACACTGAAGCTTTCTTT
TRBV11-2	TRBD1	TRBJ1-3	15	once	CASSLTDRAGNTIYF	TGTGCCAGCAGCTTAACTGACAGGGCTGGAAACACCATATATTTT
TRBV11-2	TRBD2	TRBJ2-5	15	few	CASSFPSTGGQTQYF	TGTGCCAGCAGCTTCCCTAGCACGGGGGGGCAGACCCAGTACTTC
TRBV7-8	-	TRBJ1-3	19	-	CASSPAPGVRFSSGNTIYF	TGTGCCAGCAGCCCAGCACCAGGGGTTAGATTCAGCTCTGGAAACACCATATATTTT
TRBV19	TRBD1	TRBJ1-2	13	few	CATQDRGEGGYTF	TGTGCCACTCAGGACAGGGGAGAAGGCGGCTACACCTTC
TRBV7-2	TRBD2	TRBJ2-3	15	few	CASSFPSGGARREYF	TGTGCCAGCAGCTTCCCTAGCGGGGGGGCCCGTCGGGAGTATTTT